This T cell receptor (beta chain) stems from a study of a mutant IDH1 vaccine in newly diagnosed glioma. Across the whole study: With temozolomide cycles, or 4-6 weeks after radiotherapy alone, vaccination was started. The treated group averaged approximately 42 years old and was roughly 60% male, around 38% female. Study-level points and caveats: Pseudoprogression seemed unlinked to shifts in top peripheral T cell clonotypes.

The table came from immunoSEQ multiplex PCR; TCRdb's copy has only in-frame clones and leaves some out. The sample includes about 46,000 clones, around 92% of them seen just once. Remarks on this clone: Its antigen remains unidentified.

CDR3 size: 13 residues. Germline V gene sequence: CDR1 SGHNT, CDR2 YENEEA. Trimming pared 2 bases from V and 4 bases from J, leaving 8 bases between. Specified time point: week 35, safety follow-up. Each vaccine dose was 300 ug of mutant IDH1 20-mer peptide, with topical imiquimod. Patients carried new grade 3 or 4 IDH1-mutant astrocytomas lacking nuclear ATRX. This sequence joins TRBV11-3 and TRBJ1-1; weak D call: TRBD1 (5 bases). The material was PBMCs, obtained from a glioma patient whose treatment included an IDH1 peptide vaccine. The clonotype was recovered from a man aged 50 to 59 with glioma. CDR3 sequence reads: CASSLSDSTEAFF. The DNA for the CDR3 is TGTGCCAGCAGCTTATCCGACAGCACTGAAGCTTTCTTT.